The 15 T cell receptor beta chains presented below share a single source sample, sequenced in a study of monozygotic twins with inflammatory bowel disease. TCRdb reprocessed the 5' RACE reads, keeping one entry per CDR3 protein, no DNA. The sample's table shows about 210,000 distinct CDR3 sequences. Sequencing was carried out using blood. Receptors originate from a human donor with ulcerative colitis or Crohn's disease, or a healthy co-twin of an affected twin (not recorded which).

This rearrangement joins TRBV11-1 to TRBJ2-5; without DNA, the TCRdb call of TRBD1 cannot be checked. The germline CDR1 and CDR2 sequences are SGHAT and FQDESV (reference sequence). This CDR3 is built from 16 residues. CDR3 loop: CASSPGDRLLQETQYF.

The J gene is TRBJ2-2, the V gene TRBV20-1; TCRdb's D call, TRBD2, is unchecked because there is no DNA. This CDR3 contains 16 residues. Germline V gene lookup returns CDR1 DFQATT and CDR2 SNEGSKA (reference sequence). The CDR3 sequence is CSARDGTSGRTGELFF.

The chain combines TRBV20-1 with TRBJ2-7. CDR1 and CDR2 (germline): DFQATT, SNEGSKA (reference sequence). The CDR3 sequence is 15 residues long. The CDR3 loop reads CSARDPSGSSYEQYF.

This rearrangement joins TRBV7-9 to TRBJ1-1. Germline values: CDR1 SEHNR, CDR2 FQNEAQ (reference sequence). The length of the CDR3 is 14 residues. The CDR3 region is CASSLVESLTEAFF. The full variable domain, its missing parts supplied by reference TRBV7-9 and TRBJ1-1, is DTGVSQNPRHKITKRGQNVTFRCDPISEHNRLYWYRQTLGQGPEFLTYFQNEAQLEKSRLLSDRFSAERPKGSFSTLEIQRTEQGDSAMYLCASSLVESLTEAFFGQGTRLTVV.

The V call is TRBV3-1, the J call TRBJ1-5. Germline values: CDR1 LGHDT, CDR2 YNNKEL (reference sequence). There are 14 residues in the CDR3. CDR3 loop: CASSQDRGRWPQHF.

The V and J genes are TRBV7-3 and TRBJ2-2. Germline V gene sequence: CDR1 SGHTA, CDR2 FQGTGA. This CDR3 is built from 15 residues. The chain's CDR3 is CASSLQQTGTGELFF.

The CDR3 loop is CASSSGFLGEKLFF. The J gene is TRBJ1-4, the V gene TRBV7-9. CDR3 length equals 14 residues. Germline V gene lookup returns CDR1 SEHNR and CDR2 FQNEAQ (reference sequence).

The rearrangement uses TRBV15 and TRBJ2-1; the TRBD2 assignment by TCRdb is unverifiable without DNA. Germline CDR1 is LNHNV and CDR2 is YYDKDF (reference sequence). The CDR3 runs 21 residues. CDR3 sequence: CATSSPNLLAGGRVSYNEQFF.

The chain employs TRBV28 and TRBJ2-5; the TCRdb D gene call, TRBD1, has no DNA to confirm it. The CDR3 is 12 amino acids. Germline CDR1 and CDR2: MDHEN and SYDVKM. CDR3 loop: CASYGGKETQYF.

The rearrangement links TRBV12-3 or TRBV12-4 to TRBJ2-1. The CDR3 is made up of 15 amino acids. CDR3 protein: CASSLLGTSYNEQFF.

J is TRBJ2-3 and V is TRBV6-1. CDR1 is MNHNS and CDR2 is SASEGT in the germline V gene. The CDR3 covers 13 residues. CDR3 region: CASSEVWPDTQYF.

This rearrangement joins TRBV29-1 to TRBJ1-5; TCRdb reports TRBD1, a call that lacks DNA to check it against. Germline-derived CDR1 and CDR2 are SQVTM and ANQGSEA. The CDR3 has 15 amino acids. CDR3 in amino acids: CSVQGDPLSNQPQHF.

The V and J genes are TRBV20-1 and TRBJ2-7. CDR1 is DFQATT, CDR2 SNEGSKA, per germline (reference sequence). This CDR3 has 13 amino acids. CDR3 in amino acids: CSARTPNYYEQYF.

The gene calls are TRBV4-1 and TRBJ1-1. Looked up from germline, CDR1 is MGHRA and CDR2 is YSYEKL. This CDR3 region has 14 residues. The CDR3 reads CASSQAFNIDEAFF.

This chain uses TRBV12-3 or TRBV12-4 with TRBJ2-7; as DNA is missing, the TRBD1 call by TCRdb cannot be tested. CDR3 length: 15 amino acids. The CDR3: CASSLAQGFKYEQYF.